The clone carrying this T cell receptor beta chain is a singleton in its sample. What it binds is unknown. This entry is derived from a study of cytomegalovirus exposure and HLA in healthy donors. Study findings and constraints: The investigators catalogued 164 TCR beta chains as cytomegalovirus-associated. What a later analysis reportedly showed was that an Asian-associated ancestry cluster had fewer N-insertions than the roughly 670-donor mean. A later analysis showed HLA-associated TCR beta chains outstripping equally common others in clonal expansion. It was confirmed in vitro that a few of the CMV-associated chains were specific for CMV antigens.

13 Jbeta primers and 60 Vbeta primers were used for the PCR. The repertoire was sequenced with immunoSEQ multiplex PCR; TCRdb's copy has only in-frame clones and lacks some. The profile shows about 180,000 clones, about 80% of them singletons. The germline gives CDR1 WSHSY, CDR2 SAAADI. The V and J ends lost 0 bases and 3 bases respectively, with 8 bases between them. This CDR3 has 14 residues. The source is a man aged 40-49 years in good health and CMV-seronegative. The chain uses TRBV10-2 and TRBJ1-2; tentative D call: TRBD1 (6 bases). Sequencing used PBMCs. This CDR3 reads CASSESGGYYGYTF. In DNA, the CDR3 is TGCGCCAGCAGTGAGTCAGGGGGATACTATGGCTACACCTTC.